This T cell receptor (beta chain) was sequenced during a study of OX40 agonist ivuxolimab in advanced cancers. This CDR3 comprises 14 residues. Trimming took 7 bases from V and 2 from J; bases not matched to a gene: 2. The germline gives CDR1 ENHRY, CDR2 SYGVKD. The method was immunoSEQ multiplex PCR; TCRdb's version includes in-frame clones alone and lacks a portion of them. The data show about 70,000 clones, around 88% seen once. Sequenced here: CD4+ or CD8+ T cells sorted from blood, sampled in a trial of the OX40 agonist ivuxolimab. This rearrangement joins TRBV10-3 to TRBJ1-3; TRBD1 aligns across 10 bases. The sequence derives from an adult with an advanced solid tumor such as melanoma, head and neck, liver or kidney cancer. The CDR3 protein is CAITGTGAGNTIYF. The CDR3, as DNA: TGTGCCATCACCGGGACAGGGGCTGGAAACACCATATATTTT.